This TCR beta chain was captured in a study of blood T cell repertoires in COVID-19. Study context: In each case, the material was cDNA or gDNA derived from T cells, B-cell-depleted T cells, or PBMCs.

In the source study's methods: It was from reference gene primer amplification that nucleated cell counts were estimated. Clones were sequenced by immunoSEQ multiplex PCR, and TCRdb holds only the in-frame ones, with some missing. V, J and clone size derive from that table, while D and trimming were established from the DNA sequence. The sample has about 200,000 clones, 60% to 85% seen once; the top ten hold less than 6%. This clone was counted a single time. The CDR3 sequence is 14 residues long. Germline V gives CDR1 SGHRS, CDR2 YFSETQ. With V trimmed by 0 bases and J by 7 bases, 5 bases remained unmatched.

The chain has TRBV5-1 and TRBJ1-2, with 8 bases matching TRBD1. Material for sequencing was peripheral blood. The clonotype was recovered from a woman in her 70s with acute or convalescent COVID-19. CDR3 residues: CASSLGAGGSGYTF. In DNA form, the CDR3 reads TGCGCCAGCAGCTTGGGGGCAGGGGGCAGTGGCTACACCTTC.